The clone carrying this TCR beta chain showed up many times. This CDR3 has 13 residues. V was cut by 11 bases and J by 0 bases, with 12 bases left in between. CDR1 and CDR2 (germline): SGHAT, FQNNGV. There were TCR beta CDR3 regions amplified from RNA transcripts. TCR CDR3 regions were first amplified by RT-PCR with HTBI primers. MiXCR, applied by TCRdb to the multiplex PCR reads, yields one record per CDR3 protein. There are about 640,000 distinct CDR3 sequences in the sample; around 20% occur only once, and around a third lies in the top ten. Clinicians diagnosed patients from clinical symptoms, serum thyroxine and TRAb, thyroid ultrasound and orbital computed tomography. The sample belongs to a study of T cells in Graves' hyperthyroidism and ophthalmopathy. Whole-study context: Peripheral blood was collected at initial diagnosis, before any treatment.

The genes are TRBV11-2 and TRBJ2-3, with a weak D call TRBD2 (5 bases). Sequenced input: blood. This TCR derives from a man between 25 and 39 years old with Graves' ophthalmopathy. The CDR3 is CAAKEASTDTQYF. CDR3 in DNA: TGTGCCGCTAAGGAGGCTAGCACAGATACGCAGTATTTT. Complete variable domain (other parts from reference TRBV11-2 and TRBJ2-3): EAGVAQSPRYKIIEKRQSVAFWCNPISGHATLYWYQQILGQGPKLLIQFQNNGVVDDSQLPKDRFSAERLKGVDSTLKIQPAKLEDSAVYLCAAKEASTDTQYFGPGTRLTVL.